This T cell receptor beta chain comes out of a study of blood T cell repertoires in COVID-19. Authors' methods: Nucleated cell counts were estimated from reference gene primer amplification. Some clones are missing from TCRdb's copy, which holds only in-frame ones; the method was immunoSEQ multiplex PCR. Clone size and the V and J calls come from that table; the DNA yielded D and trimming. This sample has tens of thousands of clones; about 81% occur once, and the top ten carry about 4.4%. The germline V gene encodes CDR1 LNHDA and CDR2 SQIVND (reference sequence). This CDR3 is built from 15 residues. Trimming shortened V by 4 bases and J by 0 bases, and 7 bases separated the two germline ends.

The TCR originated in a man between 45 and 60 years old with active COVID-19. Sequenced: peripheral blood. The J gene is TRBJ1-6, the V gene TRBV19, with no clear D. CDR3 residues: CASSTAGSYNSPLHF. In nucleotides, the CDR3 is TGTGCCAGTAGTACCGCAGGCTCCTATAATTCACCCCTCCACTTT.